Each of the 26 T cell receptor beta chains below was sequenced from the same sample in a study of cytomegalovirus exposure and HLA in healthy donors. Assay used: immunoSEQ multiplex PCR; TCRdb lists only in-frame clones, some missing. Found here are around 220,000 clones, about 91% of them singletons; the top ten hold 2.9%. The sequenced sample was PBMCs. The receptors originated from a woman under 30 in good health and CMV-seronegative.

The gene calls are TRBV5-4 and TRBJ2-3; D is possibly TRBD1 (5 bases). The CDR3 covers 15 residues. Trimming stripped 2 bases from V and 2 bases from J, with 12 bases between. The germline V gene encodes CDR1 SGHNT and CDR2 YYREEE (reference sequence). Written as DNA, the CDR3 is TGTGCCAGCAGCTTAGGGCAGGGTTCCACAGATACGCAGTATTTT. Its translation: CASSLGQGSTDTQYF. The full variable domain, rest sourced from reference TRBV5-4 and TRBJ2-3, is ETGVTQSPTHLIKTRGQQVTLRCSSQSGHNTVSWYQQALGQGPQFIFQYYREEENGRGNFPPRFSGLQFPNYSSELNVNALELDDSALYLCASSLGQGSTDTQYFGPGTRLTVL.

V and J are TRBV20-1 and TRBJ1-2; D is unclear. V lost 7 bases, J lost 2 bases, and 8 bases lay in between. The CDR3 has 11 residues. Germline CDR1 reads DFQATT; CDR2 reads SNEGSKA (reference sequence). The CDR3 protein is CSGGRNYGYTF. DNA of the CDR3: TGCAGTGGAGGCAGAAACTATGGCTACACCTTC.

The gene calls are TRBV15 and TRBJ1-5; D gene ambiguous. The germline gives CDR1 LNHNV, CDR2 YYDKDF (reference sequence). The CDR3 totals 13 residues. V lost 5 bases and J lost 4, with 9 bases in between. CDR3 DNA: TGTGCCACCAGCCGTCAGTGGAATCAGCCCCAGCATTTT. Its translation is CATSRQWNQPQHF.

The V call is TRBV7-2, the J call TRBJ1-3; unclear D gene. V dropped 1 base and J dropped 0 bases, with 13 bases sitting between them. The CDR3 loop spans 17 amino acids. Per germline, CDR1 SGHTA and CDR2 FQGNSA. The CDR3 DNA follows: TGTGCCAGCAGCTTAGGGGAGTACTACTTCTCTGGAAACACCATATATTTT. Protein product: CASSLGEYYFSGNTIYF.

The V gene is TRBV4-1, the J gene TRBJ1-2, with TRBD1 matching 10 bases. The CDR3 totals 15 residues. V shed 3 bases, J shed 7 bases, and the junction held 8 bases outside the gene matches. The germline V gene encodes CDR1 MGHRA and CDR2 YSYEKL. The CDR3 bases are TGCGCCAGCAGCCAGCCGGGACAGGGGATAGGTGGCTACACCTTC. Translated: CASSQPGQGIGGYTF.

To note about this clone: Distinct nucleotide sequences in the sample also encode this CDR3. The V call is TRBV27, the J call TRBJ2-7; the D is unclear. Germline CDR1 and CDR2: MNHEY and SMNVEV (reference sequence). The CDR3 is 12 residues long. The V end was cut by 3 bases, the J end by 3 bases, with 6 bases between. CDR3 in DNA: TGTGCCAGCAGTTTCCCCGGCTACGAGCAGTACTTC. Protein product: CASSFPGYEQYF.

The chain joins TRBV6-1 to TRBJ2-7; 7 nucleotides line up with TRBD2. The germline gives CDR1 MNHNS, CDR2 SASEGT. Germline trimming cut 7 bases from V and 6 bases from J; bases unmatched to any gene: 9. The CDR3 runs 13 residues. The CDR3 loop is CASMAGVNREQYF. CDR3 bases: TGTGCCAGCATGGCGGGAGTGAATCGCGAGCAGTACTTC.

V and J are TRBV11-2 and TRBJ1-1, with TRBD1 matching 10 bases. V gave up 5 bases and J gave up 0 bases; unmatched junction bases: 6. Germline V CDR1 and CDR2: SGHAT, FQNNGV. This CDR3 is 16 amino acids long. The CDR3 nucleotides read TGTGCCAGCAGCCCTCGGACAGGGGGGATGAACACTGAAGCTTTCTTT. Residues: CASSPRTGGMNTEAFF. Full variable domain (remainder filled in from reference TRBV11-2 and TRBJ1-1): EAGVAQSPRYKIIEKRQSVAFWCNPISGHATLYWYQQILGQGPKLLIQFQNNGVVDDSQLPKDRFSAERLKGVDSTLKIQPAKLEDSAVYLCASSPRTGGMNTEAFFGQGTRLTVV.

V is TRBV4-2 and J is TRBJ2-7; D may be TRBD1 (6 bases). The germline V gene encodes CDR1 LGHNA and CDR2 YNFKEQ. The V end was cut by 4 bases, the J end by 1 base, with 20 bases between. This CDR3 has 17 amino acids. As DNA, the CDR3 is TGTGCCAGCAGCCGCGTAGGGGGACGGGGCCAATCCTACGAGCAGTACTTC. Protein: CASSRVGGRGQSYEQYF.

J is TRBJ1-2 and V is TRBV4-1; D is ambiguous. The CDR3 totals 14 residues. V was clipped by 0 bases and J by 0 bases, with 5 bases between them. In germline, CDR1 is MGHRA, CDR2 YSYEKL. CDR3: CASSQETTNYGYTF. The CDR3 DNA reads TGCGCCAGCAGCCAAGAGACAACTAACTATGGCTACACCTTC.

This chain links TRBV27 with TRBJ2-2; 11 bases match TRBD2. V was pared by 4 bases and J by 4 bases, with 2 bases of the junction left unmatched. Looked up from germline, CDR1 is MNHEY and CDR2 is SMNVEV (reference sequence). This CDR3 has 15 residues. The CDR3 sequence is CASSWLAGGTGELFF. The CDR3 DNA follows: TGTGCCAGCAGTTGGCTAGCGGGAGGCACCGGGGAGCTGTTTTTT.

The chain carries TRBV29-1 and TRBJ2-1; 11 positions agree with TRBD2. The germline gives CDR1 SQVTM, CDR2 ANQGSEA. After removal of 4 bases from V and 6 bases from J, the junction contained 8 bases not matched to a gene. The CDR3 consists of 15 residues. Written as DNA, the CDR3 is TGCAGCGTTGTGACTAGCGGGATCCGAAGCAATGAGCAGTTCTTC. Its translation: CSVVTSGIRSNEQFF.

This clone was detected only once. The chain combines TRBV9 with TRBJ2-7; 14 nucleotides match TRBD2. From germline, CDR1 is SGDLS and CDR2 YYNGEE. The V segment lost 3 bases and the J segment 4 bases; nucleotides outside the gene matches: 3. The CDR3 runs 15 residues. The CDR3 loop reads CASSEGLAGDYEQYF. CDR3 nucleotides: TGTGCCAGCAGCGAGGGACTAGCGGGAGATTACGAGCAGTACTTC.

The J gene is TRBJ2-2, the V gene TRBV7-3, with D perhaps TRBD2 (6 bases). Trimming pared 5 bases from V and 7 bases from J, leaving 17 bases between. CDR3 size: 15 residues. Germline V gene sequence: CDR1 SGHTA, CDR2 FQGTGA. Here the CDR3 reads CASSLIGEDVGELFF. In DNA, the CDR3 is TGTGCCAGCAGCCTCATAGGGGAGGACGTCGGGGAGCTGTTTTTT.

This chain links TRBV6-5 with TRBJ2-1, with 9 bases identical to TRBD1. V was clipped by 0 bases and J by 9 bases; unmatched bases: 9. The CDR3 runs to 16 residues. In germline, CDR1 is MNHEY, CDR2 SVGAGI. The chain's CDR3 is CASSYSWDRAGGEQFF. CDR3 DNA sequence: TGTGCCAGCAGTTACTCGTGGGACAGGGCGGGTGGTGAGCAGTTCTTC.

The rearrangement joins TRBV5-4 to TRBJ2-3; maybe TRBD2 (5 bases). V was pared by 4 bases and J by 7 bases, with 16 bases between. The germline V gene encodes CDR1 SGHNT and CDR2 YYREEE (reference sequence). The CDR3 runs to 14 residues. The CDR3 DNA is TGTGCCAGCAGCCGACTGGACGGGGATCATACGCAGTATTTT. The encoded protein is CASSRLDGDHTQYF.

This clone was recorded once. The gene calls are TRBV19 and TRBJ2-7; possibly TRBD1 for D (5 bases). The V gene lost 2 bases and the J gene lost 2 bases, with 10 bases spanning the gap. Per germline, CDR1 LNHDA and CDR2 SQIVND (reference sequence). This CDR3 has 14 amino acids. This CDR3 reads CASSIIDSPYEQYF. CDR3 coding DNA: TGTGCCAGTAGTATAATCGACAGCCCCTACGAGCAGTACTTC.

The chain's CDR3 is CASSSDINYGYTF. In DNA, the CDR3 is TGTGCCAGCAGTTCAGACATCAACTATGGCTACACCTTC. The chain carries TRBV27 and TRBJ1-2; the D is unclear. Germline values: CDR1 MNHEY, CDR2 SMNVEV (reference sequence). The CDR3 has 13 amino acids. Trimming stripped 4 bases from V and 2 bases from J, with 8 bases between.

The rearrangement uses TRBV9 and TRBJ2-2; D is unclear. V lost 3 bases, J lost 0 bases, and 6 bases lay in between. This CDR3 has 14 amino acids. Per germline, CDR1 SGDLS and CDR2 YYNGEE. The CDR3 sequence: CASSALSNTGELFF. In nucleotides, the CDR3 is TGTGCCAGCAGCGCCCTCTCGAACACCGGGGAGCTGTTTTTT.

The chain joins TRBV4-3 to TRBJ1-1; 11 positions match TRBD1. This CDR3 has 14 residues. Per the germline V gene, CDR1 is LGHNA and CDR2 is YSLEER. V shed 1 base, J shed 8 bases, and the junction held 3 bases outside the gene matches. The CDR3 DNA is TGCGCCAGCAGCCAAGGCGGGACAGGGGGAGAAGCTTTCTTT. Translation gives CASSQGGTGGEAFF.

This chain links TRBV27 with TRBJ2-7; maybe TRBD2 (6 bases). CDR3 size: 15 residues. V lost 6 bases, J lost 2 bases, and 17 bases lay in between. In germline, CDR1 is MNHEY, CDR2 SMNVEV (reference sequence). The CDR3 region is CASSPGLLVPYEQYF. CDR3 sequence (DNA): TGTGCCAGCAGCCCGGGACTTTTAGTTCCCTACGAGCAGTACTTC.

The DNA of the CDR3 is TGTGCCTGGAGTGGCCAGGAGCAGTTCTTC. It specifies CAWSGQEQFF. The chain employs TRBV30 and TRBJ2-1; D gene uncertain. V dropped 1 base and J dropped 10 bases, with 5 bases sitting between them. Per germline, CDR1 GTSNPN and CDR2 SVGIG (reference sequence). The CDR3 extends over 10 amino acids.

This sequence joins TRBV5-1 and TRBJ2-1, with 10 nucleotides matching TRBD2. V was clipped by 4 bases and J by 2 bases; unmatched bases: 6. This CDR3 is built from 16 residues. In germline, CDR1 is SGHRS, CDR2 YFSETQ. The CDR3 DNA reads TGCGCCAGCAGCCCTGGGAGCGGGAGGGCCTACAATGAGCAGTTCTTC. This translates into CASSPGSGRAYNEQFF. The whole variable domain, filled in from reference TRBV5-1 and TRBJ2-1, reads KAGVTQTPRYLIKTRGQQVTLSCSPISGHRSVSWYQQTPGQGLQFLFEYFSETQRNKGNFPGRFSGRQFSNSRSEMNVSTLELGDSALYLCASSPGSGRAYNEQFFGPGTRLTVL.

V and J are TRBV4-1 and TRBJ1-1; D is ambiguous. Germline CDR1 reads MGHRA; CDR2 reads YSYEKL. The CDR3 sequence is 16 residues long. Trimming took 4 bases from V and 6 from J, leaving 21 bases between them. CDR3 DNA: TGCGCCAGCAGCCCCTGGGTTTCGGCGGCGGTCGCTGAAGCTTTCTTT. Protein: CASSPWVSAAVAEAFF.

There are a few counts of this clone. This rearrangement joins TRBV5-1 to TRBJ1-5, with 7 positions matching TRBD1. The germline gives CDR1 SGHRS, CDR2 YFSETQ. V shed 2 bases, J shed 1 base, and the junction held 3 bases outside the gene matches. The CDR3 totals 15 residues. CDR3 DNA: TGCGCCAGCAGCTTTCAGGGGGGCAGCAATCAGCCCCAGCATTTT. This encodes CASSFQGGSNQPQHF.

J is TRBJ2-3 and V is TRBV5-1; TRBD2 agrees at 11 bases. The junction had 11 bases not matched to a gene; V was cut back by 0 bases and J by 5 bases. Germline values: CDR1 SGHRS, CDR2 YFSETQ. This CDR3 contains 18 residues. CDR3 coding DNA: TGCGCCAGCAGCTTGGGGGGACTAGCGGACTCGGATGGAGATACGCAGTATTTT. Translating gives CASSLGGLADSDGDTQYF.